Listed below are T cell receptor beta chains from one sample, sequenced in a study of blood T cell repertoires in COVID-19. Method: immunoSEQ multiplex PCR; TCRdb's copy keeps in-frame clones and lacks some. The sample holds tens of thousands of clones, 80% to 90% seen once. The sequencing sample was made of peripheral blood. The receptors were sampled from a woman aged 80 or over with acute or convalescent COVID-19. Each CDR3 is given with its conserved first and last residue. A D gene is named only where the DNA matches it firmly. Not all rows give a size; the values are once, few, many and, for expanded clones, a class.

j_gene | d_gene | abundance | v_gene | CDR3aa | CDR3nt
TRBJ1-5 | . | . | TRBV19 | CASSPRIGTGRDSNQPQHF | TGTGCCAGTAGCCCCCGGATTGGAACAGGGAGGGATAGCAATCAGCCCCAGCATTTT
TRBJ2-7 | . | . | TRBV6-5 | CASTERAGGYEQYF | TGTGCCAGTACTGAGCGGGCAGGAGGGTACGAGCAGTACTTC
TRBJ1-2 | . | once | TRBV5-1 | CASSAYEAGGYGYTF | TGCGCCAGCAGCGCTTACGAAGCGGGCGGCTATGGCTACACCTTC
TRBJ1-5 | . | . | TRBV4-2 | CASSQGGGRQPQHF | TGTGCCAGCAGCCAAGGGGGGGGTCGGCAGCCCCAGCATTTT
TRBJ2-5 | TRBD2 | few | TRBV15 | CATSVRTSGAGETQYF | TGTGCCACCAGCGTAAGGACTAGCGGGGCGGGCGAGACCCAGTACTTC
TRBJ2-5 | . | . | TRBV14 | CASSQGSGGPGVTQYF | TGTGCCAGCAGCCAAGGCTCGGGGGGCCCTGGCGTGACCCAGTACTTC
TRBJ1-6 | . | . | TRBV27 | CASGQLTAPLHF | TGTGCCAGCGGGCAGCTAACAGCACCCCTCCACTTT
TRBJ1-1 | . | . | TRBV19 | CASSPDRPNTEAFF | TGTGCCAGTAGTCCGGACAGACCGAACACTGAAGCTTTCTTT
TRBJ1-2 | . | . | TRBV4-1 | CASSREDKTNYGYTF | TGCGCCAGCAGCCGGGAGGACAAAACTAACTATGGCTACACCTTC
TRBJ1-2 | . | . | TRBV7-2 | CASRTGSYGYTF | TGTGCCAGCAGGACGGGGAGCTATGGCTACACCTTC
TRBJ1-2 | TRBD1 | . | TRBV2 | CASSSGTGGGYGYTF | TGTGCCAGCAGTAGCGGGACAGGGGGCGGCTATGGCTACACCTTC
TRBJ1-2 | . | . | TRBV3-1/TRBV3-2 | CASSQDLTGSYGYTF | TGTGCCAGCAGCCAAGACCTGACAGGAAGCTATGGCTACACCTTC
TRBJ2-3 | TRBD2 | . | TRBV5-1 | CASSLLGWEGRSTDTQYF | TGCGCCAGCAGCTTGTTAGGGTGGGAGGGGCGGTCCACAGATACGCAGTATTTT
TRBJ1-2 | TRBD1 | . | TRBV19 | CASTDRGKDYGYTF | TGTGCCAGTACCGACAGGGGAAAAGACTATGGCTACACCTTC
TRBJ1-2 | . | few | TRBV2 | CASSDRGANYGYTF | TGTGCCAGCAGTGATAGAGGAGCTAACTATGGCTACACCTTC
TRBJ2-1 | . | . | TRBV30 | CALTGHNEQFF | TGTGCCTTGACAGGACACAATGAGCAGTTCTTC
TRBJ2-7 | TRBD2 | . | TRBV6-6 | CASSYGGGDYEQYF | TGTGCCAGCAGTTATGGCGGGGGGGACTACGAGCAGTACTTC
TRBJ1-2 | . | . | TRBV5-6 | CASSPPDRRVGGYTF | TGTGCCAGCAGCCCCCCGGACAGACGAGTTGGCGGCTACACCTTC
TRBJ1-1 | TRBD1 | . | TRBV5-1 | CASSLLTGGNTEAFF | TGCGCCAGCAGCTTGTTGACAGGGGGGAACACTGAAGCTTTCTTT
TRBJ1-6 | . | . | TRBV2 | CASKTGASDGNSPLHF | TGTGCCAGCAAGACGGGAGCTTCGGATGGTAATTCACCCCTCCACTTT
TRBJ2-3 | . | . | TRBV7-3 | CASSLTGYTDTQYF | TGTGCCAGCAGCTTAACCGGTTACACAGATACGCAGTATTTT
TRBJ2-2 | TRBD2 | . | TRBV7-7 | CASSAGTSGTGELFF | TGTGCCAGCAGCGCCGGGACTAGCGGGACCGGGGAGCTGTTTTTT
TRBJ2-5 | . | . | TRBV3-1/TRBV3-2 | CASSQAPGTQYF | TGTGCCAGCAGCCAGGCCCCTGGGACCCAGTACTTC
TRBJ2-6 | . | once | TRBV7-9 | CASSLGVDQGNVLTF | TGTGCCAGCAGCCTCGGCGTTGATCAGGGCAACGTCCTGACTTTC
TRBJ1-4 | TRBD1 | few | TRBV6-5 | CASSRDRGEKLFF | TGTGCCAGCAGCCGGGACAGGGGGGAAAAACTGTTTTTT
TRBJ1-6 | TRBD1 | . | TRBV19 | CATRDSNSPLHF | TGTGCCACTCGGGACAGTAATTCACCCCTCCACTTT
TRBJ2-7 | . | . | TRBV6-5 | CASSPSDFYEQYF | TGTGCCAGCAGTCCCTCAGACTTCTACGAGCAGTACTTC
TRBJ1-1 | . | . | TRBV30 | CAWSSGQWDTEAFF | TGTGCCTGGAGTTCAGGGCAATGGGACACTGAAGCTTTCTTT
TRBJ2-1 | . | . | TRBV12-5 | CASGLMSGQLYNEQFF | TGTGCTAGTGGCTTAATGAGCGGCCAGCTCTACAATGAGCAGTTCTTC
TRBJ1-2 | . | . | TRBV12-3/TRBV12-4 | CASSPGHGGGYTF | TGTGCCAGCAGTCCCGGCCACGGGGGAGGCTACACCTTC
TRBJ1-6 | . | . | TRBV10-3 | CAISDQGYNSPLHF | TGTGCCATCAGTGACCAGGGATATAATTCACCCCTCCACTTT
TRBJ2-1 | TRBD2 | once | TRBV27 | CASRRAGGLGNEQFF | TGTGCCAGCAGAAGAGCGGGGGGCTTAGGAAATGAGCAGTTCTTC
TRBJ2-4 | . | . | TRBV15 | CATSQGFNIQYF | TGTGCCACCAGCCAGGGTTTCAACATTCAGTACTTC
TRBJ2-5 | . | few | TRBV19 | CASSFITTQGKETQYF | TGTGCCAGTAGTTTCATTACCACGCAGGGGAAAGAGACCCAGTACTTC
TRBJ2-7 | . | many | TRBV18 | CASSPRGGYEQYF | TGTGCCAGCTCACCGCGGGGCGGCTACGAGCAGTACTTC
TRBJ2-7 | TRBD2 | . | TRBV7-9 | CASSPSGGYEQYF | TGTGCCAGCAGCCCTAGCGGGGGCTACGAGCAGTACTTC
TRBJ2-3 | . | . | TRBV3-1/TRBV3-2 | CASSQSSGITDTQYF | TGTGCCAGCAGCCAGTCTTCAGGGATCACAGATACGCAGTATTTT
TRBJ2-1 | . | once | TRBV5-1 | CASSLSGTFNNEQFF | TGCGCCAGCAGCTTATCCGGGACTTTTAACAATGAGCAGTTCTTC
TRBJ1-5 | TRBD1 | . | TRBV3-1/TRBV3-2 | CASSHADRGNQPQHF | TGTGCCAGCAGCCATGCCGACAGGGGGAATCAGCCCCAGCATTTT
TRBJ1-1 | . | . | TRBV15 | CATSRAVNTEAFF | TGTGCCACCAGCAGAGCTGTGAACACTGAAGCTTTCTTT
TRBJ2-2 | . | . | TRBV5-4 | CASSFPTGELFF | TGTGCCAGCAGCTTCCCGACCGGGGAGCTGTTTTTT
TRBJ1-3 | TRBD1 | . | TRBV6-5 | CASKRQGAQGNTIYF | TGTGCCAGCAAACGACAGGGGGCGCAGGGAAACACCATATATTTT
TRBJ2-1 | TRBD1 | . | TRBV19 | CASSARQGSGNEQFF | TGTGCCAGTAGCGCCCGACAGGGGTCGGGCAATGAGCAGTTCTTC
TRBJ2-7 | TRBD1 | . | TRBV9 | CASSLGTGLSYEQYF | TGTGCCAGCAGTCTCGGGACAGGGTTGTCCTACGAGCAGTACTTC
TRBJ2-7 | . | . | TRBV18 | CASSPAGYEQYF | TGTGCCAGCTCACCGGCGGGATACGAGCAGTACTTC
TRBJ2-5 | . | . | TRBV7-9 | CAGRTEETQYF | TGTGCCGGCCGGACAGAAGAGACCCAGTACTTC
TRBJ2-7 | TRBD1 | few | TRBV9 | CASSVVQDRDPYEQYF | TGTGCCAGCAGCGTAGTTCAGGACAGGGACCCCTACGAGCAGTACTTC
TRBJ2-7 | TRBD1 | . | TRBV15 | CATSRGQGVSEQYF | TGTGCCACCAGCAGAGGACAGGGGGTGAGCGAGCAGTACTTC
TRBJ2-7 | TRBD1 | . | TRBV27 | CASSSRDRGSYEQYF | TGTGCCAGCAGTTCACGGGACAGGGGGTCCTACGAGCAGTACTTC
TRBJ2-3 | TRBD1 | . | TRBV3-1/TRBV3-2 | CASSHLTGDRSDTQYF | TGTGCCAGCAGCCACCTGACAGGGGATCGTTCAGATACGCAGTATTTT
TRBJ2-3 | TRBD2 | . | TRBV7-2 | CASREGLAGDTQYF | TGTGCCAGCAGGGAGGGGCTAGCGGGGGATACGCAGTATTTT
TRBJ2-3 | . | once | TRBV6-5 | CAVRGLDTQYF | TGTGCGGTCAGGGGATTAGATACGCAGTATTTT